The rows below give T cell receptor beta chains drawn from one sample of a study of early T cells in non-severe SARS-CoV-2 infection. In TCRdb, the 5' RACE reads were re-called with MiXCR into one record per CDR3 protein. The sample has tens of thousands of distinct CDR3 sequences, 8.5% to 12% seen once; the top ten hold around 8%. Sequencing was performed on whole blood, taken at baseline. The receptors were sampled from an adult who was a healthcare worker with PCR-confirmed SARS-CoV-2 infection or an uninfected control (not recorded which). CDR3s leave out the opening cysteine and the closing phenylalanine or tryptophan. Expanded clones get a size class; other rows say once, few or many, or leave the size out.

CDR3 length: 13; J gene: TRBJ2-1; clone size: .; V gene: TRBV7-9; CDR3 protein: ASTLRELARGEQF
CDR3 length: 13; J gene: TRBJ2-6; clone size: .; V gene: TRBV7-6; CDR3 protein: ASSRDFSGANVLT
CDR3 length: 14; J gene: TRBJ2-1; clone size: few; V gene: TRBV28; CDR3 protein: ASTPSKAGGYNEQF
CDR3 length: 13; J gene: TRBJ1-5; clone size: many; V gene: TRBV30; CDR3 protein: AWSATGRSNQPQH
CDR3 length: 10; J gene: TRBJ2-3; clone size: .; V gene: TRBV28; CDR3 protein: ACRTSTDTQY
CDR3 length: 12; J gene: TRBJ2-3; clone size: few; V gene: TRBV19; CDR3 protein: ASSVRDLTDTQY
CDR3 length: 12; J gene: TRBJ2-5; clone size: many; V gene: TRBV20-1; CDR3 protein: SARRQGPSSAQY
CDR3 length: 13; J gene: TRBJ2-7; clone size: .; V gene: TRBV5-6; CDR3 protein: ASSLTTSGSYEQY
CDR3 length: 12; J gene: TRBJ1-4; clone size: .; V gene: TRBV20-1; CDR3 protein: SANGTGPYEKLF
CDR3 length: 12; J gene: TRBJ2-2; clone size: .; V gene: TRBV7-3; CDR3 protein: ASNRQGGTGELF
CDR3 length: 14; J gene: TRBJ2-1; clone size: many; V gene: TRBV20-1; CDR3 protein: SATAPGRVAYNEQF
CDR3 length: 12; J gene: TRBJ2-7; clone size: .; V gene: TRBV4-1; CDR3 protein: ASSTGTGPYEQY
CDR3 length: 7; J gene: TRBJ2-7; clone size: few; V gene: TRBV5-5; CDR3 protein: ASSLDDL
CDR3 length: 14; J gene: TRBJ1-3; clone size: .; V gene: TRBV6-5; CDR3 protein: ASSYFQGGSGNTIY
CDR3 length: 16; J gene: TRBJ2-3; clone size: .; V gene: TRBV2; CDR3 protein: ASSPPPGLAATGDTQY
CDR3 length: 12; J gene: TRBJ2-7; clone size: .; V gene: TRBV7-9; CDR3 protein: ASTPRGLAYEQY
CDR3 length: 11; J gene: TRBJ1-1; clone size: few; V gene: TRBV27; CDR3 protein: ASRRTGGDEAF
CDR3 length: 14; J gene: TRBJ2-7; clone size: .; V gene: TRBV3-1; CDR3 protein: ASSRSGTRLSYEQY
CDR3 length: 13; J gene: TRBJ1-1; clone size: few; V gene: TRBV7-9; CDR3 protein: ASSFPQGMNTEAF
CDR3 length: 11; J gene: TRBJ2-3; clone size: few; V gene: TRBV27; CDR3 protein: ASSFRSTDTQY
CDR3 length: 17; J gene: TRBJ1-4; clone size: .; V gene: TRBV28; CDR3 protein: ASSPHYPGQRGEGEKLF
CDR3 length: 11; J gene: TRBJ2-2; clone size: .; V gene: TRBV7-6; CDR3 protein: VSSLGGAGELF
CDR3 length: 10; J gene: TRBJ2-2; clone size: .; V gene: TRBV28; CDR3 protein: ASTKPPGELF
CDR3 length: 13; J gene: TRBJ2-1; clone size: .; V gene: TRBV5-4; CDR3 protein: ASSWTSDYYNEQF